The following is a T cell receptor (beta chain) sequence with its context. Trimming took off 2 bases at V and 0 bases at J, with 9 bases between the two ends. The CDR3 is made up of 14 amino acids. Germline CDR1 GTSNPN, CDR2 SVGIG (reference sequence). The method was immunoSEQ multiplex PCR; TCRdb's version includes in-frame clones alone and lacks a portion of them. The data show about 120,000 clones, with 85% to 90% seen just once and 3.5% to 4.5% held by the top ten. The sample comes from a study of blood T cell repertoires in COVID-19. The sample consisted of peripheral blood. The receptor comes from a woman aged 60-75 years with COVID-19, enrolled during active disease. The chain links TRBV30 to TRBJ2-3; D gene ambiguous. CDR3 nucleotide sequence: TGTGCCTGGAGTTCCGGAGCTAGCACAGATACGCAGTATTTT. It specifies CAWSSGASTDTQYF.